The source of this TCR beta chain is a study of T cells in localized non-small cell lung cancer. Findings of the study overall: Exceeding tumor, uninvolved adjacent lung had the highest T cell clonality. Greater T cell density in blood accompanied longer overall survival.

The length of the CDR3 is 16 residues. Germline V gene data show CDR1 as MDHEN and CDR2 as SYDVKM. The V end lost 1 base, the J end lost 1 base, and 13 bases lay between the germline ends. Sequencing used immunoSEQ multiplex PCR; TCRdb keeps in-frame clones, though not all of them. The sample includes roughly 30,000 clones, around nine tenths of them seen just once. With regard to this clone: Its antigen is unknown.

The J gene is TRBJ1-1, the V gene TRBV28; a weak D match, TRBD1 (5 bases). This TCR was sampled from a female donor over 55 with stage III squamous cell lung carcinoma. The material sequenced was peripheral blood, taken before any cancer treatment. CDR3 sequence: CASSLYKGTGNTEAFF. The CDR3 DNA sequence: TGTGCCAGCAGTTTATATAAAGGGACGGGGAACACTGAAGCTTTCTTT.